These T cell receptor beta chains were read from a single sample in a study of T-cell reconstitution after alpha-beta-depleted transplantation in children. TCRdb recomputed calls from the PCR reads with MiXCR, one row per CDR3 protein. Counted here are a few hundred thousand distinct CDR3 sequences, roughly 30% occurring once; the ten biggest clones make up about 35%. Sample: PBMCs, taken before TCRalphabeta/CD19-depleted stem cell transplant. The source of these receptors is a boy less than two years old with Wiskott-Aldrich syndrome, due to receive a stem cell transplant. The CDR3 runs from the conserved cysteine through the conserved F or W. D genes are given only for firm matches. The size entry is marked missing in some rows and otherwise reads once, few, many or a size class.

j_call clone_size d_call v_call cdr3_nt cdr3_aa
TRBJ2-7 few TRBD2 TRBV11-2 TGTGCCAGCAGCTTAGGAGGGACTAGCGGGCTGAGCTCCTACGAGCAGTACTTC CASSLGGTSGLSSYEQYF
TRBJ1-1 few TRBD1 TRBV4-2 TGTGCCAGCAGCCAAGAAGGATTAGGGGGCGGTGAAGCTTTCTTT CASSQEGLGGGEAFF
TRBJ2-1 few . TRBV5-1 TGCGCCAGCAGCTTGGAGGTCACCTACAATGAGCAGTTCTTC CASSLEVTYNEQFF
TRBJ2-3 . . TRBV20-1 TGCAGTGCTCGAGGAGGGTCTAGCGGCACAGATACGCAGTATTTT CSARGGSSGTDTQYF
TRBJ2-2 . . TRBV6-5 TGTGCCAGCAGTTACGTGGAGGGAACCGGGGAGCTGTTTTTT CASSYVEGTGELFF
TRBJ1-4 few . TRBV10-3 TGTGCCATCAGTGAGTCAGGAGGGGGACTGTTTTTT CAISESGGGLFF
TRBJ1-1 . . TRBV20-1 TGCAGTGCCAAATCATTGAACACTGAAGCTTTCTTT CSAKSLNTEAFF
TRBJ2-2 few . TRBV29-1 TGCAGCCCTCCAAAGACAGAGAGGTCCGTGAACACCGGGGAGCTGTTTTTT CSPPKTERSVNTGELFF
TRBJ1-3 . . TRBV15 TGTGCCACCAGCAGAGAATTTAGGGTCCCTGGAAACACCATATATTTT CATSREFRVPGNTIYF
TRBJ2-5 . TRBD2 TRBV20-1 TGCAGTGCTAGCTTTGGACTAGCGGGAGGGCCCGAGACCCAGTACTTC CSASFGLAGGPETQYF
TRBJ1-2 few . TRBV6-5 TGTGCCAGCAGTTACTCTCGGGGCAACTATGGCTACACCTTC CASSYSRGNYGYTF
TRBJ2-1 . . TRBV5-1 TGCGCCAGCAGCTTCCACGGGAGAAACTCCTACAATGAGCAGTTCTTC CASSFHGRNSYNEQFF
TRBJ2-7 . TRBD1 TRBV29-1 TGCAGCGTATCCCTGGACAGGGGTCATGGAAAGCAGTACTTC CSVSLDRGHGKQYF
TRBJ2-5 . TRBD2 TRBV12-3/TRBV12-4 TGTGCCAGCAGTTTACCTGCCGGGACTAGCGGGAGAGAGACCCAGTACTTC CASSLPAGTSGRETQYF
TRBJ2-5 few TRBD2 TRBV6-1 TGTGCCAGCAGCCAAGTGGCGGGAGGGGGGTCCCAGTACTTC CASSQVAGGGSQYF
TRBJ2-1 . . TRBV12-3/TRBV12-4 TGTGCCAGCAGGACTACTAGGCGGGGCAATGAGCAGTTCTTC CASRTTRRGNEQFF
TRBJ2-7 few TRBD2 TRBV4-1 TGCGCCAGCAGCCCCTCGGCGGGAGCCCCCTACGAGCAGTACTTC CASSPSAGAPYEQYF
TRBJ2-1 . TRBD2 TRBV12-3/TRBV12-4 TGTGCGATTAGCGGGAGAGCTCAAAATGAGCAGTTCTTC CAISGRAQNEQFF